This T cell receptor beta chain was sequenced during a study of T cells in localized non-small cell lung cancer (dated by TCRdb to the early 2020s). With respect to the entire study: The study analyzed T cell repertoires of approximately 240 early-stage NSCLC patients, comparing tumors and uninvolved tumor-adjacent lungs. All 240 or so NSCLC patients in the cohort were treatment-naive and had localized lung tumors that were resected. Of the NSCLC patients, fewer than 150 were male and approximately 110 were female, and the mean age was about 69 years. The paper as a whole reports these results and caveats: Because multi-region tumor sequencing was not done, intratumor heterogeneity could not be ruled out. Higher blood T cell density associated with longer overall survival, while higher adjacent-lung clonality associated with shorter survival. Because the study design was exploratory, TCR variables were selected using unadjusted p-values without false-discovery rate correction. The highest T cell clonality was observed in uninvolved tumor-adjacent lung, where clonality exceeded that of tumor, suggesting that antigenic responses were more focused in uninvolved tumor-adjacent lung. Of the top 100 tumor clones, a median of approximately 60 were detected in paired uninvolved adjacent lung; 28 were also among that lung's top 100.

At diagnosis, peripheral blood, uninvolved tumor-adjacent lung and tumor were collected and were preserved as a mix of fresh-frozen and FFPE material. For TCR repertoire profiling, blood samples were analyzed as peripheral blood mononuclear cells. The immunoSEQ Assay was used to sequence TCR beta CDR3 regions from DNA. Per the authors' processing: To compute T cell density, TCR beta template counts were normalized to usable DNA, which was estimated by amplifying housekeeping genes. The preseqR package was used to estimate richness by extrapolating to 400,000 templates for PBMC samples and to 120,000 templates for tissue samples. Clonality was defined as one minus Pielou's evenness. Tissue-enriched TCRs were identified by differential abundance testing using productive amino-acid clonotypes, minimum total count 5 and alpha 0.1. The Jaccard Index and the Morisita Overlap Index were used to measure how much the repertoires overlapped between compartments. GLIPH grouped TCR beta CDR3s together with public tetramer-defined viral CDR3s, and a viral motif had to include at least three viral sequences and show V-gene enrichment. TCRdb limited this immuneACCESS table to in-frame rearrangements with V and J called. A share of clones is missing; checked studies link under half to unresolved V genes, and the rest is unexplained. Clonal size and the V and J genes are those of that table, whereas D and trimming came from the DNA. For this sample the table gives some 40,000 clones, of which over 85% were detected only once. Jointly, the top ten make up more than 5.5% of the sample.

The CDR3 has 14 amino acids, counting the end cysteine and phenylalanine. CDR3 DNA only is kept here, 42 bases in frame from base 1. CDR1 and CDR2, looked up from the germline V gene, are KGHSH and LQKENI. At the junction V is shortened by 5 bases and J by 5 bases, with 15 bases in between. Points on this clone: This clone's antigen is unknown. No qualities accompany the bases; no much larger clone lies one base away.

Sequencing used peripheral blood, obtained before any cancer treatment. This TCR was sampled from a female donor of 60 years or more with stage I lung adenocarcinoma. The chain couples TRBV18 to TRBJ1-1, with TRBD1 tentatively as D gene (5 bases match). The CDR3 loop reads CASSTDQGATEAFF. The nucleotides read TGTGCCAGCTCAACGGACCAGGGCGCGACTGAAGCTTTCTTT. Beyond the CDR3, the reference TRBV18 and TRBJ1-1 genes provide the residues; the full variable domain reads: NAGVMQNPRHLVRRRGQEARLRCSPMKGHSHVYWYRQLPEEGLKFMVYLQKENIIDESGMPKERFSAEFPKEGPSILRIQQVVRGDSAAYFCASSTDQGATEAFFGQGTRLTVV.